The next 27 T cell receptor beta chains were all read from a single sample in a study of T-cell reconstitution after alpha-beta-depleted transplantation in children. Unique molecular identifiers were used in preparing the TCRbeta library. Using its own MiXCR run on the PCR reads, TCRdb lists one record per CDR3 protein. There are approximately 110,000 distinct CDR3 sequences in the sample; about 9.3% occur only once, and nearly 35% lies in the top ten. The sequenced sample was PBMCs, obtained before TCRalphabeta/CD19-depleted stem cell transplant. All receptors derive from a boy younger than 10 with acute lymphoblastic leukemia, due to receive a stem cell transplant.

V gene TRBV6-1 combines with J gene TRBJ1-2; possibly TRBD1 for D (6 bases). Trimming removed 6 bases at V and 4 bases at J, with 12 bases between. This CDR3 spans 13 amino acids. Germline CDR1 reads MNHNS; CDR2 reads SASEGT. CDR3 in DNA: TGTGCCAGCAGAAACAGGGACCCCTATGGCTACACCTTC. Protein: CASRNRDPYGYTF.

This clonotype was picked up many times. The chain couples TRBV7-2 to TRBJ2-1; TRBD2 matches at 7 bases. The CDR3 runs 13 residues. Germline V CDR1 and CDR2: SGHTA, FQGNSA. V dropped 1 base and J dropped 15; count of bases not matched to a gene: 9. CDR3 bases: TGTGCCAGCAGCTTAGGAGGCGGGAGCCCGCGGTTCTTC. This translates into CASSLGGGSPRFF.

The chain carries TRBV6-1 and TRBJ2-7; tentatively, D is TRBD2 (6 bases). Deletions cut 4 bases from V and 6 bases from J, with 10 bases between. The germline gives CDR1 MNHNS, CDR2 SASEGT. The CDR3 covers 12 residues. This CDR3 reads CASSGLVGEQYF. For the CDR3, the DNA is TGTGCCAGCAGTGGACTAGTCGGCGAGCAGTACTTC.

This clonotype has just a few counts. The chain links TRBV2 to TRBJ1-4; D is uncertain. Trimming cost V 0 bases and J 8 bases, with 13 bases left between them. The CDR3 spans 15 residues. Germline assignment: CDR1 SNHLY and CDR2 FYNNEI. The CDR3 coding sequence is TGTGCCAGCAGTGAAGCGCTTAGGGTGGGGGAAAAACTGTTTTTT. This sequence encodes CASSEALRVGEKLFF.

The chain joins TRBV6-2 or TRBV6-3 to TRBJ2-1, with TRBD2 identical over 11 bases. Trimming cost V 6 bases and J 7 bases; bases outside gene matches: 29. CDR3 length equals 22 residues. The germline V gene encodes CDR1 MNHEY and CDR2 SVGEGT. CDR3 amino acids: CASRTNQMASRGGTSGLNEQFF. The CDR3 nucleotides are TGTGCCAGCAGAACCAACCAGATGGCATCCCGGGGCGGGACTAGCGGATTAAATGAGCAGTTCTTC.

This clonotype was detected only a few times. J is TRBJ1-5 and V is TRBV3-1; D gene uncertain. Per the germline V gene, CDR1 is LGHDT and CDR2 is YNNKEL (reference sequence). V was pared by 2 bases and J by 4 bases, with 15 bases between. CDR3 length: 16 amino acids. The CDR3 protein is CASSQSDASLNQPQHF. CDR3 DNA: TGTGCCAGCAGCCAATCCGATGCTTCCCTGAATCAGCCCCAGCATTTT.

For the CDR3, the DNA is TGTGCCAGCAGAAAGAGGCAGGGGAACGGCAATCAGCCCCAGCATTTT. Protein: CASRKRQGNGNQPQHF. The chain combines TRBV6-2 or TRBV6-3 with TRBJ1-5, with D perhaps matching TRBD1 (6 bases). There are 16 residues in the CDR3. The germline CDR1 and CDR2 sequences are MNHEY and SVGEGT. V gave up 6 bases and J gave up 2 bases, with 17 bases separating them.

V usage is TRBV30 and J usage is TRBJ1-6; 9 bases are a match to TRBD1. The CDR3 is made up of 14 amino acids. CDR1 and CDR2 from the germline V gene are GTSNPN and SVGIG (reference sequence). The trim removed 3 bases at V and 5 bases at J, leaving 2 bases unmatched. CDR3 nucleotides: TGTGCCTGGAGCCGGGACAGGGATAATTCACCCCTCCACTTT. Protein sequence: CAWSRDRDNSPLHF.

This clonotype was detected only a few times. The chain employs TRBV5-6 and TRBJ1-1, with D tentatively TRBD1 (6 bases). CDR1 is SGHDT and CDR2 is YYEEEE in the germline V gene. The CDR3 is 17 residues long. With 0 bases removed from V and 1 base from J, the gap between germline ends came to 16 bases. The CDR3 sequence is CASSLGHIGGQNTEAFF. The CDR3, as DNA: TGTGCCAGCAGCTTGGGGCACATCGGGGGGCAGAACACTGAAGCTTTCTTT.

This clonotype has just a few counts. V gene TRBV12-3 or TRBV12-4 combines with J gene TRBJ1-5, with D perhaps TRBD1 (5 bases). The CDR3 is 12 residues long. The V gene lost 4 bases and the J gene lost 5 bases, with 6 bases spanning the gap. As DNA, the CDR3 is TGTGCCAGCAGTTGGGGGGATCAGCCCCAGCATTTT. Protein sequence: CASSWGDQPQHF.

This clonotype was counted only a few times. The CDR3 reads CASSYSPTGGKADTQYF. In DNA form, the CDR3 reads TGTGCCAGCAGTTACTCGCCGACAGGGGGCAAGGCAGATACGCAGTATTTT. J is TRBJ2-3 and V is TRBV6-5, with 10 bases identical to TRBD1. The germline V gene encodes CDR1 MNHEY and CDR2 SVGAGI. The ends lost 0 bases at V and 4 bases at J; junction bases unmatched: 7. The CDR3 is made up of 17 amino acids.

This clonotype was seen more than once but under ten times. The genes are TRBV7-9 and TRBJ2-2; 9 bases fit TRBD1. Germline trimming cut 5 bases from V and 4 bases from J; bases unmatched to any gene: 14. This CDR3 is 18 amino acids long. The germline CDR1 and CDR2 sequences are SEHNR and FQNEAQ (reference sequence). The chain's CDR3 is CASSQSHRDRASTGELFF. For the CDR3, the DNA is TGTGCCAGCAGCCAATCCCACCGGGACAGGGCCTCCACCGGGGAGCTGTTTTTT.

This clonotype was recorded a few times. This chain uses TRBV12-3 or TRBV12-4 with TRBJ2-1; a weak D match, TRBD1 (6 bases). Trimming pared 6 bases from V and 6 bases from J, leaving 18 bases between. This CDR3 region has 15 residues. In DNA form, the CDR3 reads TGTGCCAGCAGAGCCCGGACAGATCCCGGCAATGAGCAGTTCTTC. Residues: CASRARTDPGNEQFF.

The genes are TRBV7-9 and TRBJ2-1; D is unresolved. V lost 1 base and J 0 bases, leaving 13 bases between the germline ends. CDR1 SEHNR and CDR2 FQNEAQ come from the germline V gene (reference sequence). The CDR3 runs to 17 residues. CDR3 in amino acids: CASSLERFLSSYNEQFF. CDR3 nucleotides: TGTGCCAGCAGCTTAGAGAGGTTCCTGAGCTCCTACAATGAGCAGTTCTTC.

This clonotype came up a few times. The J gene is TRBJ2-4, the V gene TRBV27; D uncertain. Trimming stripped 4 bases from V and 9 bases from J, with 7 bases between. This CDR3 has 11 residues. Germline CDR1 MNHEY, CDR2 SMNVEV (reference sequence). Here the CDR3 DNA reads TGTGCCAGCAGTTCAGTAGGCATTCAGTACTTC. Translation gives CASSSVGIQYF.

In this sample, this clonotype turned up many times. The chain has TRBV6-5 and TRBJ2-3, with a weak D call TRBD2 (5 bases). CDR3 length: 14 amino acids. CDR1 is MNHEY, CDR2 SVGAGI, per germline. Trimming stripped 0 bases from V and 5 bases from J, with 9 bases between. CDR3: CASSYSISVDTQYF. In nucleotides, the CDR3 is TGTGCCAGCAGTTACTCGATTAGCGTAGATACGCAGTATTTT.

This clonotype has at least ten counts. The V call is TRBV5-6, the J call TRBJ1-1; D is perhaps TRBD1 (6 bases). CDR1 is SGHDT, CDR2 YYEEEE, per germline. The CDR3 spans 18 residues. Deletions cut 1 base from V and 0 bases from J, with 19 bases between. The CDR3 region has the DNA TGTGCCAGCAGCTTGTGGATCGGGACATGGGGTATGAACACTGAAGCTTTCTTT. It specifies CASSLWIGTWGMNTEAFF.

The chain has TRBV6-5 and TRBJ1-1; perhaps TRBD1 as D (5 bases). This CDR3 has 13 residues. Germline loops: CDR1 MNHEY, CDR2 SVGAGI. Trimming stripped 5 bases from V and 0 bases from J, with 7 bases between. The CDR3 loop reads CASSNRLNTEAFF. In nucleotides, the CDR3 is TGTGCCAGCAGTAACAGGTTGAACACTGAAGCTTTCTTT.

This CDR3 is CASSIPTGRNGYTF. CDR3 coding DNA: TGTGCCAGCAGTATCCCGACAGGTCGGAACGGCTACACCTTC. The chain carries TRBV27 and TRBJ1-2, with TRBD1 as a possible D gene (6 bases). Germline CDR1 is MNHEY and CDR2 is SMNVEV (reference sequence). V gave up 5 bases and J gave up 8 bases, with 18 bases separating them. The CDR3 is 14 amino acids.

V gene TRBV28 combines with J gene TRBJ2-2, with 7 bases matching TRBD1. The CDR3 has 14 amino acids. J gave up 7 bases and V 6 bases, and 8 bases lay outside the gene matches. Germline CDR1 reads MDHEN; CDR2 reads SYDVKM. This CDR3 reads CASRTTGVNGELFF. CDR3 in DNA: TGTGCCAGCAGGACCACAGGGGTAAACGGGGAGCTGTTTTTT.

The genes are TRBV6-1 and TRBJ2-1; D possibly corresponds to TRBD1 (8 bases). The germline gives CDR1 MNHNS, CDR2 SASEGT. V gave up 1 base and J gave up 6 bases, with 19 bases separating them. This CDR3 spans 17 amino acids. As DNA, the CDR3 is TGTGCCAGCAGTGAAGGCTGGAAGACAGGGGAGGGCAATGAGCAGTTCTTC. Translation gives CASSEGWKTGEGNEQFF.

This clonotype was recorded a few times. The J gene is TRBJ1-4, the V gene TRBV7-9; tentative D call: TRBD1 (6 bases). Trimming stripped 5 bases from V and 8 bases from J, with 18 bases between. Looked up from germline, CDR1 is SEHNR and CDR2 is FQNEAQ (reference sequence). The CDR3 runs 15 residues. Here the CDR3 reads CASSPSGAGVEKLFF. The CDR3 DNA sequence: TGTGCCAGCAGCCCTTCGGGGGCCGGGGTAGAAAAACTGTTTTTT.

This clonotype was seen only a few times. The chain uses TRBV28 and TRBJ2-1; 7 bases map to TRBD1. CDR1 MDHEN and CDR2 SYDVKM come from the germline V gene. This CDR3 comprises 16 residues. Trimming at V came to 7 bases and at J to 3 bases, leaving 12 bases not matched to a gene. CDR3 DNA: TGTGCCAGCATGCTACGGGACAGTAGATTCTACAATGAGCAGTTCTTC. This gives the protein CASMLRDSRFYNEQFF.

This clonotype occurred many times. The chain joins TRBV2 to TRBJ2-7, with a tentative D call TRBD2 (5 bases). Germline V lookup: CDR1 SNHLY, CDR2 FYNNEI. This CDR3 is built from 12 residues. V was shortened by 6 bases and J by 9 bases, with 15 bases between the two germline ends. The CDR3 loop is CASSPDSPWQYF. CDR3 coding DNA: TGTGCCAGCAGCCCGGACTCCCCATGGCAGTACTTC.

The chain has TRBV10-3 and TRBJ1-5; unclear D gene. In germline, CDR1 is ENHRY, CDR2 SYGVKD. Trimming shortened V by 1 base and J by 7 bases, and 8 bases separated the two germline ends. This CDR3 comprises 13 residues. The CDR3 is CAISEWKGQPQHF. The CDR3 DNA reads TGTGCCATCAGTGAGTGGAAGGGCCAGCCCCAGCATTTT.

This clonotype was detected only a few times. The chain joins TRBV5-1 to TRBJ2-7, with D hard to call. This CDR3 is 14 amino acids long. V was clipped by 1 base and J by 1 base, with 9 bases between them. Germline CDR1 is SGHRS and CDR2 is YFSETQ. CDR3 residues: CASSLQTASYEQYF. CDR3 DNA sequence: TGCGCCAGCAGCTTGCAAACCGCTTCCTACGAGCAGTACTTC.

The sample holds a few counts of this clonotype. The V and J genes are TRBV11-3 and TRBJ2-7, with D tentatively TRBD1 (6 bases). V lost 5 bases and J lost 2, with 10 bases in between. CDR1 SGHNT and CDR2 YENEEA come from the germline V gene. The CDR3 has 13 amino acids. Here the CDR3 DNA reads TGTGCCAGCAGCACAGGGAGCCCCTACGAGCAGTACTTC. Its translation: CASSTGSPYEQYF.